The clone carrying this T cell receptor beta chain has ten or more counts. Patients selected for sequencing had displayed CD8+CD57+ cell expansion by flow cytometry. Therapy had not been given to patients before blood sampling. This sample was included in a study of CD8+CD57+ T cells in acquired aplastic anemia. V dropped 3 bases and J dropped 9 bases, with 8 bases sitting between them. This CDR3 contains 10 residues. The germline V gene encodes CDR1 DFQATT and CDR2 SNEGSKA (reference sequence). Genomic DNA, serving as template, underwent TCR beta VDJ and CDR3 profiling. TCRdb itself ran the reads through MiXCR, one entry per CDR3 protein. The profile shows approximately 150,000 distinct CDR3 sequences, around half of them singletons.

This clonotype originated in a human donor with aplastic anemia. The specimen sequenced was sorted CD4+, CD8+, or CD8+CD57+ T cells (not recorded which) from PBMCs. The genes are TRBV20-1 and TRBJ1-1, with D perhaps TRBD1 (5 bases). The DNA for the CDR3 is TGCAGTGCTAGTGTGGGGCAAGCTTTCTTT. It codes for CSASVGQAFF.